This is a list of T cell receptor beta chains from one sample in a study of T cells in Graves' hyperthyroidism and ophthalmopathy. TCRdb analysed the multiplex PCR reads with MiXCR anew, one entry per CDR3 protein. The sample consists of over 700,000 distinct CDR3 sequences, 30% to 40% of them appearing once. The sample taken for sequencing was blood. These receptors were collected from a woman aged 35 to 49 with Graves' hyperthyroidism. Each CDR3 is given with its conserved first and last residue. D genes are given only for firm matches. Size values are once, few and many counts, or a class for expanded clones, and some rows have none.

clone_size	v_call	d_call	j_call	cdr3_aa	cdr3_nt
many	TRBV7-2	-	TRBJ1-1	CASRVQGTTEAFF	TGTGCCAGCAGGGTACAGGGTACCACTGAAGCTTTCTTT
-	TRBV2	-	TRBJ2-7	CASSYGGPLGEQYF	TGTGCCAGCAGTTACGGGGGACCCCTGGGAGAGCAGTACTTC
-	TRBV2	-	TRBJ1-5	CASRRGYYQPQHF	TGTGCCAGCAGGAGGGGGTATTATCAGCCCCAGCATTTT
few	TRBV7-2	TRBD2	TRBJ2-5	CASSSPQREEWETQYF	TGTGCCAGCAGTTCCCCGCAGCGGGAGGAGTGGGAGACCCAGTACTTC
many	TRBV7-9	TRBD1	TRBJ1-2	CASSLRTGYGYTF	TGTGCCAGCAGCTTACGGACAGGGTATGGCTACACCTTC
once	TRBV28	TRBD2	TRBJ2-7	CASSTPGLAGVYEQYF	TGTGCCAGCAGTACTCCGGGACTAGCGGGAGTCTACGAGCAGTACTTC
-	TRBV12-3/TRBV12-4	TRBD1	TRBJ1-3	CASRQGTGNTIYF	TGTGCCAGCAGACAGGGGACTGGAAACACCATATATTTT
many	TRBV29-1	-	TRBJ1-1	CSPDGSQNTEAFF	TGCAGCCCCGACGGCAGCCAGAACACTGAAGCTTTCTTT
few	TRBV28	-	TRBJ2-5	CASSLTPRTARETQYF	TGTGCCAGCAGTTTGACTCCACGGACAGCGAGGGAGACCCAGTACTTC
-	TRBV5-1	-	TRBJ2-2	CASSQGGALNTGELFF	TGCGCCAGCAGCCAAGGAGGGGCGTTGAACACCGGGGAGCTGTTTTTT
few	TRBV4-1	TRBD1	TRBJ1-1	CASRYTGGTEAFF	TGCGCCAGCAGGTACACAGGGGGCACTGAAGCTTTCTTT
few	TRBV20-1	-	TRBJ2-4	CSSYRPSQGGWNIQYF	TGCAGTAGTTATCGTCCGTCACAGGGAGGTTGGAACATTCAGTACTTC
-	TRBV11-2	-	TRBJ1-5	CASSPATGDQPQHF	TGTGCCAGCAGCCCGGCGACTGGGGATCAGCCCCAGCATTTT
-	TRBV7-9	TRBD1	TRBJ1-4	CASSGDRVRREKLFF	TGTGCCAGCAGTGGGGACAGGGTCCGACGGGAAAAACTGTTTTTT
-	TRBV19	-	TRBJ2-2	CASSSQRVTVAGELFF	TGTGCCAGTAGTAGCCAAAGAGTTACGGTCGCCGGGGAGCTGTTTTTT
many	TRBV19	TRBD1	TRBJ2-7	CASSDWERDRVNEQYF	TGTGCCAGTAGCGATTGGGAACGGGACAGGGTGAACGAGCAGTACTTC
many	TRBV4-3	-	TRBJ1-6	CASGARGDSPLHF	TGCGCCAGCGGGGCCCGGGGCGATTCACCCCTCCACTTT
many	TRBV7-2	-	TRBJ1-2	CASRLRDGPNYGYTF	TGTGCCAGCAGACTTCGGGACGGGCCCAACTATGGCTACACCTTC
few	TRBV7-2	-	TRBJ1-2	CASTLSGEFYGYTF	TGTGCCAGCACCCTATCCGGGGAGTTCTATGGCTACACCTTC
many	TRBV7-9	TRBD2	TRBJ2-7	CASSSGLAGDEQYF	TGTGCCAGCAGCTCGGGACTAGCGGGAGACGAGCAGTACTTC
few	TRBV7-2	TRBD1	TRBJ2-7	CASSLSVPGGYEQYF	TGTGCCAGCAGCCTTAGCGTCCCAGGGGGCTACGAGCAGTACTTC
-	TRBV10-3	-	TRBJ1-1	CASSERGMVGTEAFF	TGTGCCAGCAGTGAACGGGGGATGGTGGGAACTGAAGCTTTCTTT
few	TRBV14	-	TRBJ1-6	CASSQIGELGSPLHF	TGTGCCAGCAGCCAAATTGGAGAGTTGGGTTCACCCCTCCACTTT
many	TRBV7-2	TRBD1	TRBJ1-6	CASSLQGTDNSPLHF	TGTGCCAGCAGCTTGCAAGGGACAGATAATTCACCCCTCCACTTT
many	TRBV2	TRBD1	TRBJ1-2	CASSGTGVVIYGYTF	TGTGCCAGCAGTGGTACAGGGGTGGTGATCTATGGCTACACCTTC
-	TRBV6-6	-	TRBJ2-7	CASSKGQPFTYEQYF	TGTGCCAGCAGTAAAGGACAGCCCTTTACCTACGAGCAGTACTTC